The entry below describes one T cell receptor beta chain. Germline assignment: CDR1 SEHNR and CDR2 FQNEAQ (reference sequence). This CDR3 spans 11 amino acids. V gave up 5 bases and J gave up 9 bases, with 8 bases separating them. This record belongs to a study of blood T cell repertoires in COVID-19. Clones were sequenced by immunoSEQ multiplex PCR, and TCRdb holds only the in-frame ones, with some missing. The table records roughly 290,000 clones, around 81% of them present only once. The TCR originated in a woman between 45 and 60 years old with active or convalescent COVID-19. The V and J genes are TRBV7-9 and TRBJ2-4; D may be TRBD2 (6 bases). The sequenced material came from peripheral blood. CDR3 in DNA: TGTGCCAGCAGCATTAGCGGCATTCAGTACTTC. Amino acids: CASSISGIQYF.